This TCR beta chain was observed in a study of T cell responses to AZD1222 COVID-19 vaccine. The CDR3 has 18 residues. Germline CDR1 is SEHNR and CDR2 is FQNEAQ (reference sequence). The ends were cut back, 5 bases at V and 3 bases at J, with 22 bases in the middle. The repertoire was sequenced with immunoSEQ multiplex PCR; TCRdb's copy has only in-frame clones and lacks some. The sample carries about 120,000 clones, 90% to 95% recorded once. The rearrangement joins TRBV7-9 to TRBJ1-4; D may be TRBD1 (5 bases). The sequences come from peripheral blood, collected on day 0 of AZD1222 vaccination. This receptor was identified in an adult in good health. CDR3 nucleotide sequence: TGTGCCAGCAGCGGACGGGCCTCCAGGGCCCCGGCTAATGAAAAACTGTTTTTT. Its translation: CASSGRASRAPANEKLFF.